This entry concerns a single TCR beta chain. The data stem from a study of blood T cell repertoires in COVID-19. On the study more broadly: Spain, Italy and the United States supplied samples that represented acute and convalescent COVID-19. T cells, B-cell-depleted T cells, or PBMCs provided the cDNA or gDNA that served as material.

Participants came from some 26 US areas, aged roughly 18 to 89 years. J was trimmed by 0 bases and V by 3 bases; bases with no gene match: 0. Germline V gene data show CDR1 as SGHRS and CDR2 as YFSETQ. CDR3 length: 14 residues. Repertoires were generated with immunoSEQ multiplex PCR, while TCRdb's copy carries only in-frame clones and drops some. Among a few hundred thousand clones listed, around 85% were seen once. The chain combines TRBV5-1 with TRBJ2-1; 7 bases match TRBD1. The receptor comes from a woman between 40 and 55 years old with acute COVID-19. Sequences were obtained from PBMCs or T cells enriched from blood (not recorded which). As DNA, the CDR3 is TGCGCCAGCAGCTGGACAGGCTCCTACAATGAGCAGTTCTTC. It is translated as CASSWTGSYNEQFF.